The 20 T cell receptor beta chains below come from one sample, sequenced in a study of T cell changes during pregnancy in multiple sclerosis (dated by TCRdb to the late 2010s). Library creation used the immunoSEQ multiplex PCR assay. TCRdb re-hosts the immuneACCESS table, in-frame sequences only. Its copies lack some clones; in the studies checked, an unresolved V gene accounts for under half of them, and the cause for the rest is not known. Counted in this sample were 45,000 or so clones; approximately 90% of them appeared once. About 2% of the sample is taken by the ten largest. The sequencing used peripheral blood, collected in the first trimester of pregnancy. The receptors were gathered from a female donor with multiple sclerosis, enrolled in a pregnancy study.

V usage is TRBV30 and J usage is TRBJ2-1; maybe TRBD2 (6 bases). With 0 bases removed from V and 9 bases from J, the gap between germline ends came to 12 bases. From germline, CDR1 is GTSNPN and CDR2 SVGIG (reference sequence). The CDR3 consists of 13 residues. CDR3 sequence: CAWSVIPEGEQFF. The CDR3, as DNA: TGTGCCTGGAGTGTTATCCCGGAGGGTGAGCAGTTCTTC.

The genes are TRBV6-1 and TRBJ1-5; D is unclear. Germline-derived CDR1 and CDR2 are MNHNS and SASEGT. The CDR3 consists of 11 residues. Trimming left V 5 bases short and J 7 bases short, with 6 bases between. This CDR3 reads CASSQEQPQHF. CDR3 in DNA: TGTGCCAGCAGTCAGGAACAGCCCCAGCATTTT.

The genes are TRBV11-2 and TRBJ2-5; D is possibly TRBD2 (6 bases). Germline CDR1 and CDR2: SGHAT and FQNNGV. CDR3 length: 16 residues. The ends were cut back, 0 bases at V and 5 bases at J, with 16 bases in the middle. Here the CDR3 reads CASSLEAGLPRETQYF. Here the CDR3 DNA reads TGTGCCAGCAGCTTAGAGGCGGGGCTACCTAGGGAGACCCAGTACTTC.

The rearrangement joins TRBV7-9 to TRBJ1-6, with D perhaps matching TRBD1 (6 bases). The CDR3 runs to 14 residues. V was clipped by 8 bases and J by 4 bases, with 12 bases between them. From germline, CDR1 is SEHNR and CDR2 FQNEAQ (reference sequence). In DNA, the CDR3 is TGTGCCAGCGGTAGGGGGGGTTATAATTCACCCCTCCACTTT. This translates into CASGRGGYNSPLHF.

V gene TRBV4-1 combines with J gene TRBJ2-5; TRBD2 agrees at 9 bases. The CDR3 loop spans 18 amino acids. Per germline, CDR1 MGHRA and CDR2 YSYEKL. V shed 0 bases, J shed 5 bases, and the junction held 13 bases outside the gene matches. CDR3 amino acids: CASSQEGFGRGGRETQYF. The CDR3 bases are TGCGCCAGCAGCCAAGAAGGGTTCGGGCGGGGGGGCCGGGAGACCCAGTACTTC.

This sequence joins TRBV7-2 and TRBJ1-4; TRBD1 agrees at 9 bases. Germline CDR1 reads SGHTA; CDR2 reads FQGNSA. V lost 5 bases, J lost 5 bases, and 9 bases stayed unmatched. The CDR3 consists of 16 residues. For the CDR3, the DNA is TGTGCCAGCAGCCGGGTGGGGACAGGGTACAATGAAAAACTGTTTTTT. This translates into CASSRVGTGYNEKLFF.

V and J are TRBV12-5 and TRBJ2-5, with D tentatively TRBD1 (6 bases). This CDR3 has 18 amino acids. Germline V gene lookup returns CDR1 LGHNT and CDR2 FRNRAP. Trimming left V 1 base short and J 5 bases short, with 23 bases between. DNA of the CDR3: TGTGCTAGTGGTTTGGAGGGAAAGGGATCATTGGGGGCGGAGACCCAGTACTTC. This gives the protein CASGLEGKGSLGAETQYF.

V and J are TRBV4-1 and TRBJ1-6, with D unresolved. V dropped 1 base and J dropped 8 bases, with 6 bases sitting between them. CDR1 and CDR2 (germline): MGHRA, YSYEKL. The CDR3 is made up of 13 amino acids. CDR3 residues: CASSQVADSPLHF. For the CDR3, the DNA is TGCGCCAGCAGCCAAGTCGCAGATTCACCCCTCCACTTT.

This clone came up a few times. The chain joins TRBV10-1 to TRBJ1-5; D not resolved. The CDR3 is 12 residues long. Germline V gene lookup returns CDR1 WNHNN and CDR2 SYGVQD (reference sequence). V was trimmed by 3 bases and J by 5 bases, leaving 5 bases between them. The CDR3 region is CASSDSDQPQHF. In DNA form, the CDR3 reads TGCGCCAGCAGTGACTCCGATCAGCCCCAGCATTTT.

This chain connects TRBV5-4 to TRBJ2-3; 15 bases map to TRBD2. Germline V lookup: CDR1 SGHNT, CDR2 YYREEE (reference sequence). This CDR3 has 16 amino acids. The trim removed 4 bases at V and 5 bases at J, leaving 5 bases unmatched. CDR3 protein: CASSPWTSGGEDTQYF. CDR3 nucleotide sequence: TGTGCCAGCAGCCCCTGGACTAGCGGGGGGGAAGATACGCAGTATTTT.

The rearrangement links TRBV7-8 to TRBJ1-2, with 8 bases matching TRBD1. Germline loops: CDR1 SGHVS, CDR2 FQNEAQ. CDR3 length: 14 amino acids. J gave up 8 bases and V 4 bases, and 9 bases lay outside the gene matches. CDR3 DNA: TGTGCCAGCAGCTCGGCTCGGACAGGGATGGGCTACACCTTC. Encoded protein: CASSSARTGMGYTF.

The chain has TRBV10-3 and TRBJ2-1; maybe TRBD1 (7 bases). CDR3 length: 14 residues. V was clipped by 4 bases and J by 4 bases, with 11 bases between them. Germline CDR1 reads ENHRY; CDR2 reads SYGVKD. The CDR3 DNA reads TGTGCCATCAGTGGGGCAGGGGGGTACAATGAGCAGTTCTTC. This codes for CAISGAGGYNEQFF.

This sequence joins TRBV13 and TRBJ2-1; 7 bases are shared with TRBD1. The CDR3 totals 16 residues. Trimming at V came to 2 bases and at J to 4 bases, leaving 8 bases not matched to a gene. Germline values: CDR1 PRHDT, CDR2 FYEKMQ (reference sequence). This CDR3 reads CASSLIRQGLYNEQFF. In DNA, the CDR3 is TGTGCCAGCAGCTTAATCCGACAGGGCCTTTACAATGAGCAGTTCTTC.

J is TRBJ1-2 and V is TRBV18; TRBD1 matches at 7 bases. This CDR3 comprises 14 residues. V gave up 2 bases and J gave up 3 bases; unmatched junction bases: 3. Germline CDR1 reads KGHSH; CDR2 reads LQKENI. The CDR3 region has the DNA TGTGCCAGCTCACCATCGACAGGGTACTATGGCTACACCTTC. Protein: CASSPSTGYYGYTF. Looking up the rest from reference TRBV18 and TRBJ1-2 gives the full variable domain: NAGVMQNPRHLVRRRGQEARLRCSPMKGHSHVYWYRQLPEEGLKFMVYLQKENIIDESGMPKERFSAEFPKEGPSILRIQQVVRGDSAAYFCASSPSTGYYGYTFGSGTRLTVV.

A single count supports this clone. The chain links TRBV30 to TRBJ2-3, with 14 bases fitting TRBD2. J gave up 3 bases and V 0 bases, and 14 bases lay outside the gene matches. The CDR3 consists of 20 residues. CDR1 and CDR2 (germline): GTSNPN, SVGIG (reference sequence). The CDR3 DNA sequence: TGTGCCTGGAGTGTACGGGGGAAGCCATGGACTAGCGGGGGGACAGATACGCAGTATTTT. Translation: CAWSVRGKPWTSGGTDTQYF.

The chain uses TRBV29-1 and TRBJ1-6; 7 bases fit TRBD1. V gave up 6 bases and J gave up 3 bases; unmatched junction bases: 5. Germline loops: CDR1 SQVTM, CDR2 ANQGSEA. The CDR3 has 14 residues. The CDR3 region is CSVRTGSYNSPLHF. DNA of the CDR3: TGCAGCGTGCGGACAGGAAGCTATAATTCACCCCTCCACTTT.

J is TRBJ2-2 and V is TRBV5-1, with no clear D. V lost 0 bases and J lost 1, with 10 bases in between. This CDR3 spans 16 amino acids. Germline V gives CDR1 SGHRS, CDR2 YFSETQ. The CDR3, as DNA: TGCGCCAGCAGCTTGGCCTGGGCAGGGAACACCGGGGAGCTGTTTTTT. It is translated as CASSLAWAGNTGELFF.

The CDR3: CASSLTGDRGREEKLFF. As DNA, the CDR3 is TGTGCCAGCAGTTTAACGGGGGACAGGGGGCGGGAAGAAAAACTGTTTTTT. The rearrangement uses TRBV27 and TRBJ1-4; TRBD1 aligns across 12 bases. There are 17 residues in the CDR3. The V segment lost 2 bases and the J segment 8 bases; nucleotides outside the gene matches: 9. Germline loops: CDR1 MNHEY, CDR2 SMNVEV (reference sequence).

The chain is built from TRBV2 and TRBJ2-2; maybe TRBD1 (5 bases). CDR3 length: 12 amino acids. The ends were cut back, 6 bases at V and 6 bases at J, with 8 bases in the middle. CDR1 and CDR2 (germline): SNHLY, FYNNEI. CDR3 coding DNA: TGTGCCAGCAGCACGACAGCCGGGGAGCTGTTTTTT. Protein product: CASSTTAGELFF.

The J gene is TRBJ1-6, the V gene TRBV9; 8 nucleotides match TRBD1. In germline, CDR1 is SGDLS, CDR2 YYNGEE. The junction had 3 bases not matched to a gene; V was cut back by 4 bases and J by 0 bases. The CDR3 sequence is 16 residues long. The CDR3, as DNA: TGTGCCAGCAGCCGACAGGGGAGCTCCTATAATTCACCCCTCCACTTT. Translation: CASSRQGSSYNSPLHF.